These 22 T cell receptor beta chains were all obtained from the same sample, sequenced in a study of identical twins. A single record per CDR3 protein comes from TCRdb applying MiXCR to the 5' RACE reads. The repertoire includes hundreds of thousands of distinct CDR3 sequences, around 5.7% of them detected once, and roughly 2% sits in the top ten. Sequencing input: naive T cells sorted from blood. The receptor source for this set is a man between 18 and 29 years old in good health.

This clonotype was detected a few times. This chain joins TRBV28 and TRBJ2-5; the match to TRBD1 covers 8 bases. CDR1 is MDHEN, CDR2 SYDVKM, per germline. The CDR3 has 15 residues. V shed 5 bases and J 3 bases; nucleotides not matched to a gene: 8. CDR3 coding DNA: TGTGCCAGCAGTGTTCAGGGGGCTAGTGAAGAGACCCAGTACTTC. Encoded protein: CASSVQGASEETQYF.

The table lists this clonotype with many counts. This chain connects TRBV20-1 to TRBJ2-1, with TRBD2 as a possible D gene (6 bases). The germline gives CDR1 DFQATT, CDR2 SNEGSKA (reference sequence). V was trimmed by 8 bases and J by 5 bases, leaving 13 bases between them. The CDR3 contains 12 residues. The CDR3 DNA reads as TGCAGTACAATAGCGGATGACAATGAGCAGTTCTTC. Its translation: CSTIADDNEQFF.

The chain joins TRBV11-2 to TRBJ2-1; 9 nucleotides match TRBD1. The V gene end was trimmed by 3 bases and the J gene end by 6 bases; junction bases not matched to a gene: 9. The CDR3 loop spans 16 amino acids. CDR1 is SGHAT, CDR2 FQNNGV, per germline. In DNA, the CDR3 is TGTGCCAGCAGCTTCTTTTCGGGACAGGGATCCAATGAGCAGTTCTTC. It translates to CASSFFSGQGSNEQFF.

This clonotype was recorded many times. V and J are TRBV3-1 and TRBJ2-2; D gene uncertain. Trimming took 1 base from V and 7 from J, leaving 10 bases between them. Germline assignment: CDR1 LGHDT and CDR2 YNNKEL (reference sequence). The length of the CDR3 is 14 residues. The CDR3 nucleotides read TGTGCCAGCAGCCAAGGTTCGATCGACGGGGAGCTGTTTTTT. This encodes CASSQGSIDGELFF.

This chain connects TRBV7-6 to TRBJ2-2; 7 bases map to TRBD1. This CDR3 region has 17 residues. V shed 0 bases and J 1 base; nucleotides not matched to a gene: 5. Germline lookup yields CDR1 SGHVS and CDR2 FNYEAQ. CDR3 nucleotides: TGTGCCAGCAGCTTAGCGCGTCAGGGGGTGAACACCGGGGAGCTGTTTTTT. Amino acids: CASSLARQGVNTGELFF.

This clonotype has more than one count but fewer than ten. The V gene is TRBV28, the J gene TRBJ1-2, with D hard to call. The CDR3 runs 11 residues. Trimming left V 10 bases short and J 4 bases short, with 10 bases between. Germline CDR1 and CDR2: MDHEN and SYDVKM. The CDR3 loop reads CATHRAYGYTF. The DNA of the CDR3 is TGTGCCACCCACCGGGCCTATGGCTACACCTTC.

This clonotype was detected ten times or more. V is TRBV5-1 and J is TRBJ2-3; 12 bases are a match to TRBD1. The CDR3 length is 19 residues. V lost 4 bases to trimming and J lost 1 base; unmatched junction nucleotides: 13. Looked up from germline, CDR1 is SGHRS and CDR2 is YFSETQ. The CDR3: CASSKGQGAGRTRTDTQYF. The CDR3 nucleotides are TGCGCCAGCAGCAAGGGACAGGGGGCTGGGCGTACTCGCACAGATACGCAGTATTTT.

The chain recombines TRBV18 with TRBJ2-6; the D is unclear. Germline assignment: CDR1 KGHSH and CDR2 LQKENI. V lost 4 bases, J lost 2 bases, and 9 bases lay in between. This CDR3 has 15 residues. The CDR3 is CASSLLNPGANVLTF. The DNA for the CDR3 is TGTGCCAGCTCACTCCTTAACCCTGGGGCCAACGTCCTGACTTTC. The full variable domain, completed using reference TRBV18 and TRBJ2-6, is NAGVMQNPRHLVRRRGQEARLRCSPMKGHSHVYWYRQLPEEGLKFMVYLQKENIIDESGMPKERFSAEFPKEGPSILRIQQVVRGDSAAYFCASSLLNPGANVLTFGAGSRLTVL.

The chain is built from TRBV12-3 or TRBV12-4 and TRBJ2-6; D uncertain. V lost 3 bases and J 1 base, leaving 7 bases between the germline ends. The CDR3 length is 15 residues. The CDR3 coding sequence is TGTGCCAGCAGTTTTCGCCAGTCTGGGGCCAACGTCCTGACTTTC. It yields the protein CASSFRQSGANVLTF.

This clonotype appeared many times. The chain carries TRBV12-3 or TRBV12-4 and TRBJ2-7; D is perhaps TRBD2 (5 bases). V shed 2 bases and J shed 6 bases, with 8 bases lying between them. The CDR3 covers 12 residues. DNA of the CDR3: TGTGCCAGCAGTTTAATAGGAGGCGAGCAGTACGTC. It specifies CASSLIGGEQYV.

V gene TRBV2 combines with J gene TRBJ2-2; tentatively, D is TRBD2 (6 bases). This CDR3 is 13 amino acids long. The V end was cut by 4 bases, the J end by 8 bases, with 11 bases between. Germline-derived CDR1 and CDR2 are SNHLY and FYNNEI. CDR3 amino acids: CASSVRGGGELFF. The CDR3 DNA reads TGTGCCAGCAGTGTTCGGGGAGGAGGGGAGCTGTTTTTT.

The table lists this clonotype with many counts. The chain combines TRBV29-1 with TRBJ2-5; tentative D call: TRBD2 (6 bases). V dropped 5 bases and J dropped 7 bases, with 17 bases sitting between them. Germline-derived CDR1 and CDR2 are SQVTM and ANQGSEA. The CDR3 has 13 residues. The CDR3 DNA reads as TGCAGCGTTCTACTAGCCGGGGGACGGACCCAGTACTTC. Translation gives CSVLLAGGRTQYF. The full variable domain, its missing parts supplied by reference TRBV29-1 and TRBJ2-5, is SAVISQKPSRDICQRGTSLTIQCQVDSQVTMMFWYRQQPGQSLTLIATANQGSEATYESGFVIDKFPISRPNLTFSTLTVSNMSPEDSSIYLCSVLLAGGRTQYFGPGTRLLVL.

The chain combines TRBV20-1 with TRBJ1-1; 7 bases are shared with TRBD1. CDR1 is DFQATT, CDR2 SNEGSKA, per germline (reference sequence). The CDR3 is 11 amino acids. The ends lost 8 bases at V and 4 bases at J; junction bases unmatched: 4. The CDR3 here is CSTGVATEAFF. For the CDR3, the DNA is TGCAGTACAGGGGTGGCCACTGAAGCTTTCTTT.

In its sample, this clonotype was seen many times. V gene TRBV25-1 combines with J gene TRBJ1-5, with D possibly TRBD1 on 5 matching bases. The V and J ends lost 8 bases and 4 bases respectively, with 12 bases between them. Germline V gives CDR1 MGHDK, CDR2 SYGVNS. The CDR3 runs 13 residues. The chain's CDR3 is CASSAGGNQPQHF. The CDR3 region has the DNA TGTGCCAGCTCCGCGGGGGGAAATCAGCCCCAGCATTTT.

V is TRBV2 and J is TRBJ2-1, with D possibly TRBD1 on 6 matching bases. Deletions cut 7 bases from V and 3 bases from J, with 19 bases between. Per germline, CDR1 SNHLY and CDR2 FYNNEI. The CDR3 covers 16 residues. The CDR3 sequence: CASNLDGQPNYNEQFF. The CDR3 nucleotides are TGTGCCAGCAATTTGGACGGACAGCCCAACTACAATGAGCAGTTCTTC.

This clonotype was seen repeatedly, ten times or more. This chain uses TRBV29-1 with TRBJ2-7; perhaps TRBD1 as D (6 bases). CDR3 length equals 14 residues. Trimming stripped 5 bases from V and 5 bases from J, with 19 bases between. Per germline, CDR1 SQVTM and CDR2 ANQGSEA. In nucleotides, the CDR3 is TGCAGCGTTCAGTTTACCTACAGGGTCCACGAGCAGTACTTC. Translation: CSVQFTYRVHEQYF.

This clonotype came up many times. The genes are TRBV6-4 and TRBJ1-3, with D possibly matching TRBD1 (5 bases). Germline CDR1 and CDR2: MRHNA and SNTAGT. CDR3 length equals 14 residues. The V and J ends lost 6 bases and 2 bases respectively, with 11 bases between them. The CDR3 region has the DNA TGTGCCAGCAGCCGTCAGGGTCCTGGAAACACCATATATTTT. Protein product: CASSRQGPGNTIYF.

In this sample, this clonotype turned up a few times. CDR3 sequence reads: CASSSRDRPNTGELFF. In DNA form, the CDR3 reads TGTGCCAGCAGCTCCCGGGACAGACCCAACACCGGGGAGCTGTTTTTT. V usage is TRBV11-1 and J usage is TRBJ2-2; 7 nucleotides align to TRBD1. From germline, CDR1 is SGHAT and CDR2 FQDESV (reference sequence). This CDR3 is 16 amino acids long. Trimming took 4 bases from V and 2 from J; bases not matched to a gene: 7.

This clonotype occurred many times. The CDR3 loop reads CATSHGRQGRSAEQYF. CDR3 in DNA: TGTGCCACCAGCCACGGAAGACAGGGAAGGTCGGCCGAGCAGTACTTC. This chain links TRBV15 with TRBJ2-7, with 7 bases lining up with TRBD1. This CDR3 spans 16 amino acids. Germline lookup yields CDR1 LNHNV and CDR2 YYDKDF (reference sequence). The J segment lost 6 bases and the V segment lost 5 bases, leaving 16 bases of the junction unmatched.

This clonotype was seen ten or more times. The chain links TRBV11-1 to TRBJ1-1; unclear D gene. The CDR3 runs 13 residues. Germline-derived CDR1 and CDR2 are SGHAT and FQDESV (reference sequence). V lost 4 bases, J lost 1 base, and 7 bases lay in between. The CDR3 is CASSSVGNTEAFF. DNA of the CDR3: TGTGCCAGCAGCTCGGTCGGGAACACTGAAGCTTTCTTT.

Many counts were recorded for this clonotype. The chain links TRBV5-1 to TRBJ1-6, with no clear D. Germline values: CDR1 SGHRS, CDR2 YFSETQ. Trimming shortened V by 0 bases and J by 4 bases, and 8 bases separated the two germline ends. This CDR3 contains 15 residues. Here the CDR3 reads CASSLERGYNSPLHF. CDR3 nucleotide sequence: TGCGCCAGCAGCTTGGAACGGGGTTATAATTCACCCCTCCACTTT.

This clonotype was detected only a few times. The V gene is TRBV20-1, the J gene TRBJ2-2, with a possible D match to TRBD1 (6 bases). There are 14 residues in the CDR3. Per the germline V gene, CDR1 is DFQATT and CDR2 is SNEGSKA (reference sequence). V was trimmed by 5 bases and J by 5 bases, leaving 15 bases between them. In nucleotides, the CDR3 is TGCAGTGCTCCCGACAGGATTTATACCGGGGAGCTGTTTTTT. Its protein is CSAPDRIYTGELFF.